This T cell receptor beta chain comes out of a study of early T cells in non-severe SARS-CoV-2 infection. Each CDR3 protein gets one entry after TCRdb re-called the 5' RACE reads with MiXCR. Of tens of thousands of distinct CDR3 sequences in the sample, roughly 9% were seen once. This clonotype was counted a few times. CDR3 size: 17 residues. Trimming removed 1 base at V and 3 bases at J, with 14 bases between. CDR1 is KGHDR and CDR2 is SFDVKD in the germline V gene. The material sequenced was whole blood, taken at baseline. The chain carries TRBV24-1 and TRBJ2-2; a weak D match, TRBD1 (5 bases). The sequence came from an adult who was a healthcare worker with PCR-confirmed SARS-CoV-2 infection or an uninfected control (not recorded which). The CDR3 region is CATSDFQGLGYTGELFF. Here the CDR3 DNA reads TGTGCCACCAGTGATTTCCAGGGCTTGGGTTACACCGGGGAGCTGTTTTTT.